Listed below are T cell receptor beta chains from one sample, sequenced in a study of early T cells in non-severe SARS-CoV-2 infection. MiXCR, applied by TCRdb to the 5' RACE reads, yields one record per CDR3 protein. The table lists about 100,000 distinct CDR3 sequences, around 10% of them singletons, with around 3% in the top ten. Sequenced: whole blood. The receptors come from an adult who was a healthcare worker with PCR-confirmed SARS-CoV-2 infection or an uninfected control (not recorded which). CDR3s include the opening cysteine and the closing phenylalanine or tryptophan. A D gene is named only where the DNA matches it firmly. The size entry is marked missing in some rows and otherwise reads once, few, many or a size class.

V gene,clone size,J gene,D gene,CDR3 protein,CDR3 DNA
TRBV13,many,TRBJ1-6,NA,CASSLLGAVGSPLHF,TGTGCCAGCAGCTTATTGGGGGCAGTCGGATCACCCCTCCACTTT
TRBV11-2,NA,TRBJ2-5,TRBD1,CASSWDRGSQETQYF,TGTGCCAGCAGCTGGGACAGGGGGTCACAAGAGACCCAGTACTTC
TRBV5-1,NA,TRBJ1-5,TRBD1,CASSLGDRVNQPQHF,TGCGCCAGCAGCTTGGGGGACAGGGTCAATCAGCCCCAGCATTTT
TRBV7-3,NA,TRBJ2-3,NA,CASSWAGSGDTQYF,TGTGCCAGCAGCTGGGCGGGAAGCGGAGATACGCAGTATTTT
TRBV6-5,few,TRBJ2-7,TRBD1,CASSVDRGAGQYF,TGTGCCAGCAGTGTTGACAGGGGGGCCGGGCAGTACTTC
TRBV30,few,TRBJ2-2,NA,CAWSGQGPGELFF,TGTGCCTGGTCCGGACAAGGTCCCGGGGAGCTGTTTTTT
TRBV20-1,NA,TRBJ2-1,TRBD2,CSATSSGGINEQFF,TGCAGTGCTACCTCTAGCGGGGGGATTAATGAGCAGTTCTTC
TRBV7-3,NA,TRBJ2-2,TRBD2,CASSPAGLAGGRGSGELFF,TGTGCCAGCAGCCCCGCGGGACTAGCGGGGGGGCGAGGAAGCGGGGAGCTGTTTTTT
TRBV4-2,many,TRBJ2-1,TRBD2,CASSQIERGSYNEQFF,TGTGCCAGCAGCCAAATTGAGCGGGGATCCTACAATGAGCAGTTCTTC
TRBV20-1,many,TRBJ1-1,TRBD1,CSARETLRGHTEAFF,TGCAGTGCTAGAGAAACATTAAGGGGGCATACTGAAGCTTTCTTT
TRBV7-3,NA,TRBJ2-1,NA,CASSLSVTYNEQFF,TGTGCCAGCAGCTTAAGCGTTACCTACAATGAGCAGTTCTTC
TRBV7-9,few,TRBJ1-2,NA,CASAPTLVSNWLF,TGTGCCAGCGCCCCTACCCTCGTTTCTAATTGGCTCTTC
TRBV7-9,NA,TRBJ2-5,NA,CASSLSGVAVETQYF,TGTGCCAGCAGCCTATCGGGGGTAGCGGTAGAGACCCAGTACTTC
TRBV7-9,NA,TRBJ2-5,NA,CASSLEGAQYF,TGTGCCAGCAGCTTAGAGGGGGCCCAGTACTTC
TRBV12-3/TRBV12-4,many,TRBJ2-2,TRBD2,CASSFVLGGSWGGELFF,TGTGCCAGCAGTTTTGTGCTCGGCGGGAGTTGGGGCGGGGAGCTGTTTTTT
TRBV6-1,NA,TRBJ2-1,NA,CASSELRGAGEQFF,TGTGCCAGCAGTGAACTCCGGGGGGCGGGTGAGCAGTTCTTC
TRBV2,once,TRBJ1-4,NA,CASRVTRTKKLFF,TGTGCCAGCCGGGTCACAAGAACCAAAAAACTGTTTTTT
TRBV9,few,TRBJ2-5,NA,CASSVAGGPQETQYF,TGTGCCAGCAGCGTAGCCGGGGGACCCCAAGAGACCCAGTACTTC
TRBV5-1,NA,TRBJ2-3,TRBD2,CASSYFLSGGATDTQYF,TGCGCCAGCAGCTACTTCCTCAGCGGGGGGGCCACAGATACGCAGTATTTT
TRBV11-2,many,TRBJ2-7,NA,CASSLGASSYEQYF,TGTGCCAGCAGCTTGGGAGCCTCTTCCTACGAGCAGTACTTC
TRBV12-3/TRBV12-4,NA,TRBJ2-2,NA,CASSPPGRGPYYNTGELFF,TGTGCCAGCAGTCCCCCAGGGAGGGGGCCTTACTATAACACCGGGGAGCTGTTTTTT
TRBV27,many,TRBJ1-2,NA,CASSFRTGYYGYTF,TGTGCCAGCAGTTTTCGAACAGGGTACTATGGCTACACCTTC
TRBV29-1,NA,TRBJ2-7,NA,CSVGSASPYEQYF,TGCAGCGTCGGATCTGCCTCCCCCTACGAGCAGTACTTC